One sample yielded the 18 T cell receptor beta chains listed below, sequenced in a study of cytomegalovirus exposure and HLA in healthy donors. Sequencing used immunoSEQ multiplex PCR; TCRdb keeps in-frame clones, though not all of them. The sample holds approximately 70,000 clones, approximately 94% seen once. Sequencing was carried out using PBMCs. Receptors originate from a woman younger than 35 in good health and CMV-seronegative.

The CDR3, as DNA: TGTGCCAGCCGCACCTACTCTGGGGCCAACGTCCTGACTTTC. Translated: CASRTYSGANVLTF. The chain uses TRBV2 and TRBJ2-6; D is unresolved. V gave up 8 bases and J gave up 0 bases, with 8 bases separating them. This CDR3 is 14 amino acids long. CDR1 SNHLY and CDR2 FYNNEI come from the germline V gene.

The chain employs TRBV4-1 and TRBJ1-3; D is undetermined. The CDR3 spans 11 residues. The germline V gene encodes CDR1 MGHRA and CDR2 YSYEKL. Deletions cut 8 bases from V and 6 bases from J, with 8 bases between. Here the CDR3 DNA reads TGCGCCAGCGGCAATAAAAACACCATATATTTT. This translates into CASGNKNTIYF.

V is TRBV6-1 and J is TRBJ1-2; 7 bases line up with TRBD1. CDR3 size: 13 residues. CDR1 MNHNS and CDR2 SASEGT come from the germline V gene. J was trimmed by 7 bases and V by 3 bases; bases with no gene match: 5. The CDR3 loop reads CASSDYRGLGYTF. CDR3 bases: TGTGCCAGCAGTGATTATAGGGGGCTTGGCTACACCTTC.

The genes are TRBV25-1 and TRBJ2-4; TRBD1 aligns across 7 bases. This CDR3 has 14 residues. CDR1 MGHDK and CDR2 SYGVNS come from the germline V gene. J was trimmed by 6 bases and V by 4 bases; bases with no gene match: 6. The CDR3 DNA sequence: TGTGCCAGCAGTGGAATCCGGGACAGAAACATTCAGTACTTC. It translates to CASSGIRDRNIQYF. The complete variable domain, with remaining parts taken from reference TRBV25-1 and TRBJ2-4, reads EADIYQTPRYLVIGTGKKITLECSQTMGHDKMYWYQQDPGMELHLIHYSYGVNSTEKGDLSSESTVSRIRTEHFPLTLESARPSHTSQYLCASSGIRDRNIQYFGAGTRLSVL.

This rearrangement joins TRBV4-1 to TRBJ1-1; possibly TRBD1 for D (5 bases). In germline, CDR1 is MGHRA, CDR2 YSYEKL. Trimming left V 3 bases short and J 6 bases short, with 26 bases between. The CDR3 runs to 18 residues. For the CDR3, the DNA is TGCGCCAGCAGCCAGATTTTGGCTCGGGGGAGGGATTTTCCTGAAGCTTTCTTT. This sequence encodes CASSQILARGRDFPEAFF.

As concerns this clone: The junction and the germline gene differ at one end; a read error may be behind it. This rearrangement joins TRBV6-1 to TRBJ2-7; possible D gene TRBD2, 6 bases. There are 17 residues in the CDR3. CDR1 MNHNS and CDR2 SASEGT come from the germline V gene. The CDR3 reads CASSESQQRRDSNEQYF. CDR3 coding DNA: TGTGCCAGCAGTGAATCCCAGCAGCGCCGGGACTCCAACGAGCAGTACTTC.

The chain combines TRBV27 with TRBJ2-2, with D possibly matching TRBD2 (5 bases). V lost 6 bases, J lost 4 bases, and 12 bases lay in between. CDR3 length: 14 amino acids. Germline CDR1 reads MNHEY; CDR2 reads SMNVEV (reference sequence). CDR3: CASSPLGSTGELFF. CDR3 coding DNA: TGTGCCAGCAGCCCTCTGGGGAGCACCGGGGAGCTGTTTTTT.

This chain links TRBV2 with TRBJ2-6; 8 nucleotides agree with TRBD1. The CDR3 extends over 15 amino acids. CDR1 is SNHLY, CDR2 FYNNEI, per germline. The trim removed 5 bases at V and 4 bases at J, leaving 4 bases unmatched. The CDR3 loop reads CASSQGAAGANVLTF. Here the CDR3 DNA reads TGTGCCAGCAGTCAGGGGGCGGCCGGGGCCAACGTCCTGACTTTC. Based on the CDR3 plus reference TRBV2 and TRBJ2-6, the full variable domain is EPEVTQTPSHQVTQMGQEVILRCVPISNHLYFYWYRQILGQKVEFLVSFYNNEISEKSEIFDDQFSVERPDGSNFTLKIRSTKLEDSAMYFCASSQGAAGANVLTFGAGSRLTVL.

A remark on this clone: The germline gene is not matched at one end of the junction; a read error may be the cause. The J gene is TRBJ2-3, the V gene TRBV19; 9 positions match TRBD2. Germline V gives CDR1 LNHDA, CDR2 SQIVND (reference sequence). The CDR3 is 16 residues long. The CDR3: CANSIDLRGGRDTQYF. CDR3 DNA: TGTGCCAATAGTATAGACCTGCGGGGGGGCCGAGATACGCAGTATTTT.

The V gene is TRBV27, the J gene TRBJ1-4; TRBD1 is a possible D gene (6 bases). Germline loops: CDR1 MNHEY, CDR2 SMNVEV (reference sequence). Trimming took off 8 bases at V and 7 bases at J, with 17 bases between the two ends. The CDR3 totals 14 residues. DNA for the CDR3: TGTGCCAGCTCGATAGGGGGTATTGTTGAAAAACTGTTTTTT. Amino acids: CASSIGGIVEKLFF.

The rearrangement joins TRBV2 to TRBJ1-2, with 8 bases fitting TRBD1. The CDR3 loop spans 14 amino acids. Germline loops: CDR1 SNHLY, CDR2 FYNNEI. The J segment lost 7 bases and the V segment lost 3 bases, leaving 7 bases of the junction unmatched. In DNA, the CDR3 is TGTGCCAGCAGTGATTATCAGGGGGCGGGTGGCTACACCTTC. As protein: CASSDYQGAGGYTF.

Written as DNA, the CDR3 is TGTGCCAGCAGTTCTCCCCACGAGCAGTACTTC. It translates to CASSSPHEQYF. The chain has TRBV28 and TRBJ2-7; D call uncertain. CDR3 length equals 11 residues. The germline V gene encodes CDR1 MDHEN and CDR2 SYDVKM. Trimming removed 4 bases from V and 5 bases from J, with 6 bases in between.

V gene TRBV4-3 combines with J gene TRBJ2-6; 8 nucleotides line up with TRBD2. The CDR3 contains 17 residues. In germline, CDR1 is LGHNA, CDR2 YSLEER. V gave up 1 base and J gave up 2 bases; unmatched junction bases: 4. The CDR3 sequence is CASSQGTSSPGANVLTF. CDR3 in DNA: TGCGCCAGCAGCCAAGGGACTAGCAGCCCTGGGGCCAACGTCCTGACTTTC.

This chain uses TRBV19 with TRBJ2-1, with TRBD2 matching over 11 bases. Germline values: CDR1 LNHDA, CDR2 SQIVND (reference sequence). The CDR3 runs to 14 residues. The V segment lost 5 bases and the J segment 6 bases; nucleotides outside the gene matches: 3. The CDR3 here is CASSAGTSGNEQFF. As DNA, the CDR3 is TGTGCCAGTAGTGCCGGGACTAGCGGCAATGAGCAGTTCTTC.

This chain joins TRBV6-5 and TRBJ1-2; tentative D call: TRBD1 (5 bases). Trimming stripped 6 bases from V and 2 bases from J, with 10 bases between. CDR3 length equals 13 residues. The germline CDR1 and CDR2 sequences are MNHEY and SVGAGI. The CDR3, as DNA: TGTGCCAGCAGGAGGACAAGAAACTATGGCTACACCTTC. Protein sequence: CASRRTRNYGYTF.

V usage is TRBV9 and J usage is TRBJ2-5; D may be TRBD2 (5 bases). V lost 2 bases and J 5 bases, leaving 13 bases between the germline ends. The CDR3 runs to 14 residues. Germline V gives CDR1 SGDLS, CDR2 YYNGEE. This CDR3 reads CASSVFSDPETQYF. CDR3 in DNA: TGTGCCAGCAGCGTCTTTAGCGATCCCGAGACCCAGTACTTC.

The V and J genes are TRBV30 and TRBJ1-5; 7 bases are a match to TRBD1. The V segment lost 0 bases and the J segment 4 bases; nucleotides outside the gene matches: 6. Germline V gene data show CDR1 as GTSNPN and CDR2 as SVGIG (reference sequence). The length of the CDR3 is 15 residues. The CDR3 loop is CAWSVRQGPNQPQHF. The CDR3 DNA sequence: TGTGCCTGGAGTGTACGACAGGGACCGAATCAGCCCCAGCATTTT.

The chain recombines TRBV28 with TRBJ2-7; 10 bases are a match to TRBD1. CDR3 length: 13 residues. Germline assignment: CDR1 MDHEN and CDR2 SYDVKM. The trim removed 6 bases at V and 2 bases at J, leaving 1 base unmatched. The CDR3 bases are TGTGCCAGCAGGGACAGGGGGGCCTACGAGCAGTACTTC. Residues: CASRDRGAYEQYF.